The 19 T cell receptor beta chains below were found in one sample sequenced in a study of identical twins. Using its own MiXCR run on the 5' RACE reads, TCRdb lists one record per CDR3 protein. The table includes just over 500,000 distinct CDR3 sequences, roughly 21% detected once. This same sample was also taken into another study, of T cells expressing NK-cell markers.

Sequenced input: CD4+ T cells sorted from blood. These receptors were obtained from a woman aged 18-29 years in good health.

This clonotype was seen a handful of times. The chain recombines TRBV20-1 with TRBJ2-3; no definite D call. Germline lookup yields CDR1 DFQATT and CDR2 SNEGSKA (reference sequence). The CDR3 length is 15 residues. The V end was cut by 0 bases, the J end by 0 bases, with 10 bases between. The CDR3 region is CSARDLIRSTDTQYF. The CDR3 nucleotides are TGCAGTGCTAGAGATCTCATCCGTAGCACAGATACGCAGTATTTT.

This chain uses TRBV12-3 or TRBV12-4 with TRBJ1-2; D is unclear. Trimming took off 5 bases at V and 4 bases at J, with 14 bases between the two ends. CDR3 size: 14 residues. The CDR3 is CASSLRRVVYGYTF. The CDR3 nucleotides are TGTGCCAGCAGTCTGCGACGGGTAGTCTATGGCTACACCTTC.

The rearrangement links TRBV14 to TRBJ2-5; D perhaps matches TRBD2 (5 bases). The V gene's germline CDR1 is SGHDN and CDR2 FVKESK. The CDR3 consists of 14 residues. V was clipped by 7 bases and J by 4 bases, with 16 bases between them. The CDR3 region is CASNHSAGGETQYF. The CDR3 DNA reads TGTGCCAGCAACCATTCTGCGGGTGGAGAGACCCAGTACTTC.

This clonotype was seen many times. The rearrangement uses TRBV20-1 and TRBJ2-3, with unresolved D. The germline V and J ends were trimmed by 6 bases and 2 bases, with 6 bases remaining between them. The V gene's germline CDR1 is DFQATT and CDR2 SNEGSKA (reference sequence). The CDR3 has 11 residues. CDR3 nucleotides: TGCAGTGCCAGGTTCACAGATACGCAGTATTTT. This codes for CSARFTDTQYF.

The table lists this clonotype with a count of one. This rearrangement joins TRBV27 to TRBJ2-7; 7 positions agree with TRBD2. From germline, CDR1 is MNHEY and CDR2 SMNVEV (reference sequence). This CDR3 spans 14 amino acids. Trimming took 5 bases from V and 6 from J; bases not matched to a gene: 10. CDR3 in amino acids: CASSSAGGTGEQYF. CDR3 coding DNA: TGTGCCAGCAGTAGCGCCGGGGGGACTGGCGAGCAGTACTTC.

This clonotype was detected a few times. This chain joins TRBV12-3 or TRBV12-4 and TRBJ1-1, with D unresolved. Between the trimmed V and J ends, which lost 1 base and 3 bases, there was a span of 6 bases. This CDR3 is 13 amino acids long. The CDR3 is CASSLGADTEAFF. DNA of the CDR3: TGTGCCAGCAGTTTAGGGGCGGACACTGAAGCTTTCTTT.

This clonotype turned up a few times. The V and J genes are TRBV20-1 and TRBJ2-3; tentative D call: TRBD2 (5 bases). Trimming left V 5 bases short and J 6 bases short, with 15 bases between. CDR3 length equals 13 residues. The germline V gene has CDR1 DFQATT and CDR2 SNEGSKA (reference sequence). For the CDR3, the DNA is TGCAGTGCTCTAGAGCGTAGCGTCGATACGCAGTATTTT. Translation: CSALERSVDTQYF.

The chain is built from TRBV27 and TRBJ2-1, with D unclear. Deletions cut 0 bases from V and 0 bases from J, with 12 bases between. Looked up from germline, CDR1 is MNHEY and CDR2 is SMNVEV (reference sequence). CDR3 length: 17 amino acids. CDR3 nucleotides: TGTGCCAGCAGTTTATCCCTTAGGATCAGCTCCTACAATGAGCAGTTCTTC. Translating it yields CASSLSLRISSYNEQFF.

This clonotype has only a few counts. The rearrangement links TRBV20-1 to TRBJ2-7, with 11 nucleotides matching TRBD2. With 4 bases clipped from V and 3 bases from J, the junction kept 11 bases outside the gene matches. CDR3 length: 16 amino acids. Germline V gene lookup returns CDR1 DFQATT and CDR2 SNEGSKA (reference sequence). DNA of the CDR3: TGCAGTGCTACAGCTCGTCGACTAGCGGGGCTCTACGAGCAGTACTTC. Protein product: CSATARRLAGLYEQYF.

This chain uses TRBV28 with TRBJ2-1; TRBD1 might be the D (6 bases). This CDR3 comprises 15 residues. CDR1 and CDR2 from the germline V gene are MDHEN and SYDVKM. Trimming stripped 5 bases from V and 4 bases from J, with 15 bases between. The CDR3 sequence is CASSPPGVSYNEQFF. The CDR3 DNA is TGTGCCAGCAGTCCACCAGGGGTTTCATACAATGAGCAGTTCTTC.

The chain joins TRBV5-5 to TRBJ2-3, with D unresolved. From germline, CDR1 is SGHKS and CDR2 YYEKEE (reference sequence). This CDR3 is 14 amino acids long. The ends were cut back, 5 bases at V and 0 bases at J, with 10 bases in the middle. The CDR3 DNA reads as TGTGCCAGCAGATATCGTCCTAGCACAGATACGCAGTATTTT. Translated: CASRYRPSTDTQYF. The whole variable domain, remainder taken from reference TRBV5-5 and TRBJ2-3, is DAGVTQSPTHLIKTRGQQVTLRCSPISGHKSVSWYQQVLGQGPQFIFQYYEKEERGRGNFPDRFSARQFPNYSSELNVNALLLGDSALYLCASRYRPSTDTQYFGPGTRLTVL.

This clonotype occurred a few times. The DNA of the CDR3 is TGCAGTGCTAAGGACAGGATTGGGTACAATGAGCAGTTCTTC. Translated: CSAKDRIGYNEQFF. The genes are TRBV20-1 and TRBJ2-1; the match to TRBD1 covers 7 bases. J was trimmed by 4 bases and V by 4 bases; bases with no gene match: 7. The CDR3 is 14 amino acids. CDR1 and CDR2 (germline): DFQATT, SNEGSKA (reference sequence).

The chain is built from TRBV6-2 or TRBV6-3 and TRBJ1-2, with 7 nucleotides matching TRBD1. Germline V gene data show CDR1 as MNHEY and CDR2 as SVGEGT. V lost 7 bases and J lost 1; bases outside the gene matches: 9. The CDR3 loop spans 15 amino acids. CDR3 sequence reads: CASTRRTGHNYGYTF. The CDR3 region has the DNA TGTGCCAGCACCAGACGGACAGGTCATAACTATGGCTACACCTTC.

The V gene is TRBV10-3, the J gene TRBJ2-3; 7 bases map to TRBD2. Looked up from germline, CDR1 is ENHRY and CDR2 is SYGVKD. Trimming cost V 9 bases and J 8 bases; bases outside gene matches: 14. The CDR3 consists of 14 residues. CDR3 amino acids: CAINAGAALGTQYF. The CDR3 DNA is TGTGCCATTAATGCGGGAGCCGCCCTAGGTACGCAGTATTTT.

This clonotype was seen more than once but under ten times. The chain employs TRBV12-3 or TRBV12-4 and TRBJ1-1; D is ambiguous. The V gene lost 6 bases and the J gene lost 0 bases, with 23 bases spanning the gap. The CDR3 loop spans 18 amino acids. DNA of the CDR3: TGTGCCAGCAGCACCCCCCGGGTGGGCGGCCTAGTGAACACTGAAGCTTTCTTT. Encoded protein: CASSTPRVGGLVNTEAFF.

This clonotype was observed a few times. Relative to the germline gene, one junction end is altered; a read error may explain this. This chain links TRBV4-3 with TRBJ2-7; maybe TRBD1 (5 bases). This CDR3 has 13 residues. Germline loops: CDR1 LGHNA, CDR2 YSLEER. CDR3 coding DNA: TGCGCCAGCAGCCAAGATATCAGCCAGGGTAGGCACTTC. This encodes CASSQDISQGRHF.

This sequence joins TRBV29-1 and TRBJ2-7; D uncertain. Between the trimmed V and J ends, which lost 5 bases and 1 base, there was a span of 6 bases. The length of the CDR3 is 11 residues. Germline V gene data show CDR1 as SQVTM and CDR2 as ANQGSEA. In DNA, the CDR3 is TGCAGCGTTAGTACTTCCTACGAGCAGTACTTC. Amino acid sequence: CSVSTSYEQYF.

This clonotype was counted a few times. The rearrangement links TRBV20-1 to TRBJ1-1; D unclear. Germline CDR1 and CDR2: DFQATT and SNEGSKA (reference sequence). The CDR3 runs 13 residues. The germline V and J ends were trimmed by 1 base and 2 bases, with 8 bases remaining between them. The chain's CDR3 is CSARASGNTEAFF. For the CDR3, the DNA is TGCAGTGCTAGAGCGAGTGGAAACACTGAAGCTTTCTTT.

This clonotype has more than one count but fewer than ten. The chain employs TRBV12-3 or TRBV12-4 and TRBJ1-1; the D is unclear. The CDR3 loop spans 12 amino acids. V was clipped by 3 bases and J by 10 bases, with 12 bases between them. The CDR3 loop is CASSLKPLGAFF. CDR3 sequence (DNA): TGTGCCAGCAGTTTGAAGCCCTTAGGAGCTTTCTTT.